The source of this T cell receptor (beta chain) is a study of beta chain features in type 1 diabetes. Expressed TCRB transcripts were sequenced after all isolated RNA was converted to cDNA. Clones were sequenced by immunoSEQ multiplex PCR, and TCRdb holds only the in-frame ones, with some missing. Counted here are some 45,000 clones, 65% to 70% occurring once; the ten biggest clones make up about 2%. About this clone itself: Its target is not known.

Notes on the study in general: When VDJ junctions were examined, type 1 diabetes patients showed fewer insertions and more deletions. A moderate, significant TCRB CDR3 shortening appeared in type 1 diabetes across four CD4+ subsets. The question of HLA type influencing TCRB rearrangement was one that remained unresolved here.

This CDR3 has 15 residues. CDR1 is LGHNA, CDR2 YSLEER, per germline. The ends lost 4 bases at V and 4 bases at J; junction bases unmatched: 5. The specimen sequenced was Tregs from blood. This TCR was recovered from a woman younger than 35 with type 1 diabetes. This chain joins TRBV4-3 and TRBJ2-2, with 8 nucleotides matching TRBD2. Here the CDR3 reads CASSPWAGGTGELFF. The CDR3 DNA reads TGCGCCAGCAGCCCTTGGGCGGGAGGCACCGGGGAGCTGTTTTTT.